This passage covers 22 T cell receptor beta chains from one sample sequenced in a study of blood T cell repertoires in COVID-19. TCRdb keeps only in-frame clones here, not all; method: immunoSEQ multiplex PCR. The table has 100,000 to 120,000 clones, over 80% seen once. The sequenced material came from peripheral blood. The receptors originated from a woman aged 70-85 years with acute or convalescent COVID-19.

The J gene is TRBJ1-1, the V gene TRBV27; D unclear. The CDR3 runs to 14 residues. Trimming stripped 6 bases from V and 1 base from J, with 12 bases between. Germline assignment: CDR1 MNHEY and CDR2 SMNVEV (reference sequence). The CDR3 is CASRRESANTEAFF. The CDR3 DNA reads as TGTGCCAGCAGGAGGGAGTCAGCGAACACTGAAGCTTTCTTT.

The V gene is TRBV9, the J gene TRBJ1-1; unclear D gene. The germline V gene has CDR1 SGDLS and CDR2 YYNGEE. The CDR3 covers 17 residues. The ends were cut back, 2 bases at V and 5 bases at J, with 22 bases in the middle. CDR3 amino acids: CASSVGEGVAGRTEAFF. CDR3 in DNA: TGTGCCAGCAGCGTCGGGGAGGGTGTAGCGGGTCGAACTGAAGCTTTCTTT.

This chain links TRBV7-2 with TRBJ1-1; tentatively, D is TRBD1 (5 bases). Germline assignment: CDR1 SGHTA and CDR2 FQGNSA. This CDR3 spans 18 amino acids. V dropped 3 bases and J dropped 0 bases, with 20 bases sitting between them. The CDR3 region is CASSFDSGRTYMNTEAFF. The DNA of the CDR3 is TGTGCCAGCAGCTTCGATTCAGGGCGAACCTACATGAACACTGAAGCTTTCTTT. The entire variable domain, with the rest obtained from reference TRBV7-2 and TRBJ1-1, is as follows: GAGVSQSPSNKVTEKGKDVELRCDPISGHTALYWYRQSLGQGLEFLIYFQGNSAPDKSGLPSDRFSAERTGGSVSTLTIQRTQQEDSAVYLCASSFDSGRTYMNTEAFFGQGTRLTVV.

The genes are TRBV13 and TRBJ2-7; 7 nucleotides line up with TRBD1. Germline V CDR1 and CDR2: PRHDT, FYEKMQ (reference sequence). The junction had 3 bases not matched to a gene; V was cut back by 5 bases and J by 5 bases. The CDR3 has 12 amino acids. The CDR3, as DNA: TGTGCCAGCAGCCAGGGGGACCACGAGCAGTACTTC. This sequence encodes CASSQGDHEQYF.

J is TRBJ2-5 and V is TRBV2; D gene uncertain. The V end lost 4 bases, the J end lost 2 bases, and 17 bases lay between the germline ends. The CDR3 sequence is 16 residues long. The germline gives CDR1 SNHLY, CDR2 FYNNEI. The CDR3: CASSAEVEPKQETQYF. CDR3 sequence (DNA): TGTGCCAGCAGTGCGGAAGTGGAGCCCAAACAAGAGACCCAGTACTTC.

The V gene is TRBV4-2, the J gene TRBJ2-5; D is possibly TRBD1 (6 bases). Trimming took 3 bases from V and 3 from J, leaving 8 bases between them. Germline CDR1 LGHNA, CDR2 YNFKEQ. This CDR3 is built from 13 residues. The CDR3 reads CASSQGAKETQYF. CDR3 nucleotides: TGTGCCAGCAGCCAGGGGGCAAAAGAGACCCAGTACTTC.

This sequence joins TRBV3-1 (or the pseudogene TRBV3-2) and TRBJ1-4, with 8 nucleotides matching TRBD1. CDR3 length: 15 amino acids. Trimming removed 5 bases from V and 10 bases from J; junction bases left unmatched: 12. From germline, CDR1 is LGHDT and CDR2 YNNKEL (reference sequence). CDR3 protein: CASSSQGGGLGKLFF. The CDR3 DNA reads as TGTGCCAGCAGCTCACAGGGGGGAGGGCTAGGAAAACTGTTTTTT.

This chain links TRBV19 with TRBJ2-2; D is ambiguous. V lost 3 bases and J 4 bases, leaving 12 bases between the germline ends. The germline V gene has CDR1 LNHDA and CDR2 SQIVND (reference sequence). The CDR3 has 15 residues. The CDR3 sequence is CASSIITQTTGELFF. The DNA for the CDR3 is TGTGCCAGTAGTATTATTACACAGACCACCGGGGAGCTGTTTTTT.

The chain has TRBV7-2 and TRBJ2-1; D gene ambiguous. Germline values: CDR1 SGHTA, CDR2 FQGNSA. The CDR3 has 13 amino acids. The V end was cut by 2 bases, the J end by 4 bases, with 6 bases between. DNA of the CDR3: TGTGCCAGCAGCTTATATCAGTACAATGAGCAGTTCTTC. It translates to CASSLYQYNEQFF.

The chain is built from TRBV6-5 and TRBJ2-7; 9 positions match TRBD1. J lost 2 bases, V lost 6 bases, and 5 bases had no gene match. CDR1 is MNHEY and CDR2 is SVGAGI in the germline V gene. The CDR3 has 14 residues. The CDR3 DNA sequence: TGTGCCAGCAGAAGGACAGGGGTGCCCTACGAGCAGTACTTC. Translating gives CASRRTGVPYEQYF.

The gene calls are TRBV4-2 and TRBJ2-4, with D possibly being TRBD2 (7 bases). The germline CDR1 and CDR2 sequences are LGHNA and YNFKEQ. There are 17 residues in the CDR3. Trimming cost V 4 bases and J 2 bases, with 18 bases left between them. The CDR3 protein is CASSLARGGLTKNIQYF. CDR3 nucleotide sequence: TGTGCCAGCAGCCTTGCTAGGGGGGGGCTGACCAAAAACATTCAGTACTTC.

There are a few counts of this clone. The chain employs TRBV18 and TRBJ2-7; 12 bases fit TRBD2. Looked up from germline, CDR1 is KGHSH and CDR2 is LQKENI. The CDR3 runs to 17 residues. V dropped 2 bases and J dropped 5; count of bases not matched to a gene: 10. The CDR3 region is CASSPMRLAGASHEQYF. The CDR3 region has the DNA TGTGCCAGCTCACCAATGAGACTAGCGGGAGCTTCGCACGAGCAGTACTTC.

This chain joins TRBV6-5 and TRBJ1-1, with D possibly matching TRBD1 (5 bases). Trimming pared 4 bases from V and 1 base from J, leaving 10 bases between. Per germline, CDR1 MNHEY and CDR2 SVGAGI. This CDR3 is built from 14 residues. The CDR3 DNA reads TGTGCCAGCAGTTTCCGCAGGGAGAACACTGAAGCTTTCTTT. Translated, it gives CASSFRRENTEAFF.

The rearrangement joins TRBV18 to TRBJ2-5; TRBD2 might be the D (6 bases). The CDR3 is 16 residues long. V shed 1 base and J shed 5 bases, with 17 bases lying between them. Germline assignment: CDR1 KGHSH and CDR2 LQKENI. The CDR3, as DNA: TGTGCCAGCTCACCACTGTACGGGAGAGTGGGTGAGACCCAGTACTTC. This gives the protein CASSPLYGRVGETQYF.

The genes are TRBV6-2 or TRBV6-3 and TRBJ1-2; D not certain. The CDR3 spans 14 residues. The V end was cut by 0 bases, the J end by 1 base, with 6 bases between. CDR1 is MNHEY, CDR2 SVGEGT, per germline. The CDR3 DNA sequence: TGTGCCAGCAGTTACTCGGCAGGTAACTATGGCTACACCTTC. This translates into CASSYSAGNYGYTF.

The chain combines TRBV30 with TRBJ2-7; TRBD1 agrees at 9 bases. The germline gives CDR1 GTSNPN, CDR2 SVGIG (reference sequence). The CDR3 loop spans 13 amino acids. V shed 5 bases and J 5 bases; nucleotides not matched to a gene: 7. The CDR3 reads CAWALGQGNEQYF. The CDR3 DNA reads as TGTGCCTGGGCCTTGGGACAGGGTAACGAGCAGTACTTC.

This chain connects TRBV19 to TRBJ1-2; a possible D gene is TRBD1 (6 bases). V was clipped by 6 bases and J by 7 bases, with 21 bases between them. The CDR3 extends over 15 amino acids. Germline V gene data show CDR1 as LNHDA and CDR2 as SQIVND (reference sequence). In DNA, the CDR3 is TGTGCCAGTAGCGCACTCCCATGGGGGCCTGGTGGCTACACCTTC. Translation gives CASSALPWGPGGYTF.

The chain carries TRBV11-2 and TRBJ2-6; 9 bases fit TRBD1. This CDR3 spans 16 amino acids. CDR1 is SGHAT and CDR2 is FQNNGV in the germline V gene. Losses at the gene ends were 6 bases for V and 2 bases for J; bases not matched to a gene: 5. CDR3 residues: CASRRRQGAGANVLTF. CDR3 DNA sequence: TGTGCCAGCAGGCGTCGACAGGGGGCTGGGGCCAACGTCCTGACTTTC.

V and J are TRBV4-1 and TRBJ1-2; the D gene is possibly TRBD1 (5 bases). The CDR3 loop spans 16 amino acids. Germline CDR1 is MGHRA and CDR2 is YSYEKL. V dropped 3 bases and J dropped 4 bases, with 18 bases sitting between them. The CDR3 region is CASSQVTAGSSYGYTF. CDR3 bases: TGCGCCAGCAGCCAGGTGACTGCAGGGTCTAGCTATGGCTACACCTTC.

This clone appeared a few times. The chain is built from TRBV7-2 and TRBJ2-3; tentative D call: TRBD1 (6 bases). Trimming took 2 bases from V and 3 from J, leaving 15 bases between them. In germline, CDR1 is SGHTA, CDR2 FQGNSA. The CDR3 contains 16 residues. The CDR3 loop reads CASSLTSDRRTDTQYF. CDR3 DNA sequence: TGTGCCAGCAGCTTAACGTCGGACAGAAGAACAGATACGCAGTATTTT.

V is TRBV5-1 and J is TRBJ1-1, with 11 bases matching TRBD1. Germline CDR1 and CDR2: SGHRS and YFSETQ. The CDR3 spans 15 residues. The V and J ends lost 2 bases and 6 bases, in that order; junction bases with no gene match: 6. The DNA of the CDR3 is TGCGCCAGCAGCTTCGCCGGGACAGGGGGATCTGAAGCTTTCTTT. It codes for CASSFAGTGGSEAFF.

The chain employs TRBV10-3 and TRBJ1-5, with TRBD1 as a possible D gene (5 bases). Trimming cost V 3 bases and J 5 bases, with 11 bases left between them. This CDR3 spans 14 amino acids. Germline values: CDR1 ENHRY, CDR2 SYGVKD. The CDR3 region is CAISEGQGDQPQHF. The CDR3 DNA reads TGTGCCATCAGTGAAGGGCAGGGTGATCAGCCCCAGCATTTT.